The 17 T cell receptor beta chains given below trace back to one sample, sequenced in a study of breast tumors, draining lymph nodes, adjacent tissues. MiXCR, run by TCRdb on the multiplex PCR reads, gives a single entry per CDR3 protein. The sample contains about 230,000 distinct CDR3 sequences, 32% of which appear only once. The lymph nodes were axillary draining lymph nodes from breast cancer patients. Input material: axillary lymph node tissue. Receptors were obtained from a female donor with breast cancer. Some clones in this sample may be carry-over from other donors' samples.

About this clonotype itself: This likely comes from a read error, as the CDR3 has no conserved phenylalanine or tryptophan at its end. The chain joins TRBV7-9 to TRBJ1-3; the D is unclear. Looked up from germline, CDR1 is SEHNR and CDR2 is FQNEAQ (reference sequence). The CDR3 contains 14 residues. V dropped 6 bases and J dropped 0 bases, with 9 bases sitting between them. In DNA form, the CDR3 reads TGTGCCAGCAGTAGGGAGATCTCTGGAAACACCATATATCCT. Encoded protein: CASSREISGNTIYP.

This sequence joins TRBV6-4 and TRBJ2-7; D tentatively reads TRBD1 or TRBD2 (5 bases each). The CDR3 spans 13 residues. CDR1 and CDR2 (germline): MRHNA, SNTAGT. The germline V and J ends were trimmed by 6 bases and 2 bases, with 11 bases remaining between them. The DNA of the CDR3 is TGTGCCAGCAGCATGGGACGTGCCTACGAGCAGTACTTC. Protein product: CASSMGRAYEQYF.

This chain uses TRBV4-2 with TRBJ2-5; TRBD2 agrees at 10 bases. V lost 0 bases, J lost 5 bases, and 6 bases stayed unmatched. This CDR3 region has 16 residues. CDR1 is LGHNA and CDR2 is YNFKEQ in the germline V gene. CDR3 DNA sequence: TGTGCCAGCAGCCAAGATGTAGCGGGGGGCTGGGAGACCCAGTACTTC. Translating it yields CASSQDVAGGWETQYF.

V is TRBV7-2 and J is TRBJ2-2, with D possibly matching TRBD2 (5 bases). V shed 1 base and J shed 3 bases, with 6 bases lying between them. Germline V gene lookup returns CDR1 SGHTA and CDR2 FQGNSA. This CDR3 spans 14 amino acids. The CDR3, as DNA: TGTGCCAGCAGCTTAGGGACTGACACCGGGGAGCTGTTTTTT. Its translation: CASSLGTDTGELFF.

This clonotype was recorded many times. The chain joins TRBV20-1 to TRBJ2-7; 12 nucleotides agree with TRBD2. The V gene's germline CDR1 is DFQATT and CDR2 SNEGSKA (reference sequence). V shed 0 bases, J shed 4 bases, and the junction held 4 bases outside the gene matches. The CDR3 is 15 residues long. The CDR3 loop is CSARDTTSGRYEQYF. CDR3 in DNA: TGCAGTGCTAGAGATACGACTAGCGGGAGATACGAGCAGTACTTC.

This clonotype was counted many times. The CDR3 region has the DNA TGCGCCAGCACGAGTGGGACAGGGCGGCAGCCCCAGCATTTT. Translating gives CASTSGTGRQPQHF. The genes are TRBV5-1 and TRBJ1-5, with TRBD1 matching 9 bases. With 6 bases clipped from V and 7 bases from J, the junction kept 8 bases outside the gene matches. This CDR3 is built from 14 residues. The germline V gene has CDR1 SGHRS and CDR2 YFSETQ.

The V and J genes are TRBV20-1 and TRBJ2-1; D is undetermined. CDR3 length: 14 residues. Germline assignment: CDR1 DFQATT and CDR2 SNEGSKA (reference sequence). Trimming cost V 0 bases and J 9 bases, with 15 bases left between them. The chain's CDR3 is CSARDWAARTEQFF. The CDR3 coding sequence is TGCAGTGCTAGAGATTGGGCAGCGAGAACTGAGCAGTTCTTC.

This clonotype was counted a single time. The chain links TRBV6-1 to TRBJ1-2; the D gene is possibly TRBD1 (5 bases). V was cut by 6 bases and J by 9 bases, with 14 bases left in between. The germline V gene has CDR1 MNHNS and CDR2 SASEGT. The CDR3 totals 12 residues. CDR3: CASRDMAGRYTF. The CDR3 nucleotides read TGTGCCAGCAGGGACATGGCGGGTCGCTACACCTTC.

Written as DNA, the CDR3 is TGTGCCAGCAGGCCGGGCTCTTACGATGAGCAGTTCTTC. The encoded protein is CASRPGSYDEQFF. V is TRBV11-2 and J is TRBJ2-1, with D uncertain. The CDR3 is made up of 13 amino acids. Looked up from germline, CDR1 is SGHAT and CDR2 is FQNNGV. V dropped 6 bases and J dropped 8 bases, with 14 bases sitting between them.

This clonotype was observed a few times. A read error may explain this, as a much larger clone is one base away. This rearrangement joins TRBV11-3 to TRBJ2-2; TRBD2 matches at 7 bases. The CDR3 length is 17 residues. Germline loops: CDR1 SGHNT, CDR2 YENEEA. Losses at the gene ends were 1 base for V and 10 bases for J; bases not matched to a gene: 15. CDR3 sequence: CASSLGGRPAGFEELFF. CDR3 bases: TGTGCCAGCAGCTTAGGTGGAAGACCAGCGGGATTTGAGGAGCTGTTTTTT.

This clonotype was seen repeatedly, ten times or more. This chain links TRBV12-3 or TRBV12-4 with TRBJ2-7; 7 bases fit TRBD1. The CDR3 extends over 14 amino acids. J was trimmed by 1 base and V by 5 bases; bases with no gene match: 5. The DNA of the CDR3 is TGTGCCAGCAGTCTTGGACAGGCATCCTACGAGCAGTACTTC. Translated: CASSLGQASYEQYF.

This clonotype was counted ten times or more. V and J are TRBV2 and TRBJ1-1; D is uncertain. Germline V gene sequence: CDR1 SNHLY, CDR2 FYNNEI. The CDR3 runs 13 residues. Trimming removed 4 bases at V and 1 base at J, with 7 bases between. For the CDR3, the DNA is TGTGCCAGCAGTGTATGGGGGAACACTGAAGCTTTCTTT. It is translated as CASSVWGNTEAFF.

The chain recombines TRBV15 with TRBJ2-3, with 10 bases identical to TRBD2. Trimming at V came to 3 bases and at J to 6 bases, leaving 3 bases not matched to a gene. The CDR3 is made up of 14 amino acids. Germline-derived CDR1 and CDR2 are LNHNV and YYDKDF (reference sequence). Here the CDR3 reads CATSSDSGRDTQYF. CDR3 nucleotide sequence: TGTGCCACCAGCAGCGATAGCGGGAGGGATACGCAGTATTTT.

The table lists this clonotype with many counts. The CDR3 DNA sequence: TGTGCCAGCAGCCAAGTCTGGGGACAAACCGGGGAGCTGTTTTTT. Its translation is CASSQVWGQTGELFF. This chain uses TRBV3-1 with TRBJ2-2, with D perhaps TRBD1 (6 bases). CDR3 length equals 15 residues. Germline assignment: CDR1 LGHDT and CDR2 YNNKEL (reference sequence). Between the trimmed V and J ends, which lost 1 base and 5 bases, there was a span of 11 bases.

This clonotype has a count of ten or more. This rearrangement joins TRBV7-2 to TRBJ2-5; D is ambiguous. Germline loops: CDR1 SGHTA, CDR2 FQGNSA. The V end was cut by 1 base, the J end by 1 base, with 7 bases between. The CDR3 sequence is 14 residues long. This CDR3 is CASSLGLLQETQYF. CDR3 nucleotides: TGTGCCAGCAGCTTAGGGTTACTCCAAGAGACCCAGTACTTC.

A few counts support this clonotype. A much larger clone sits a single nucleotide away, making a read error possible. CDR3 in DNA: TGTGCCAGCAGCTTCCAGACGGAGCAGTACTTC. As protein: CASSFQTEQYF. The chain couples TRBV13 to TRBJ2-7, with D unclear. Germline lookup yields CDR1 PRHDT and CDR2 FYEKMQ (reference sequence). CDR3 length: 11 amino acids. Trimming shortened V by 3 bases and J by 7 bases, and 7 bases separated the two germline ends.

This clonotype was counted at least ten times. V and J are TRBV20-1 and TRBJ2-7; 9 nucleotides match TRBD2. Germline-derived CDR1 and CDR2 are DFQATT and SNEGSKA (reference sequence). J gave up 7 bases and V 6 bases, and 13 bases lay outside the gene matches. The CDR3 length is 14 residues. The CDR3 sequence is CSAGMGAGGREQYF. The CDR3 DNA reads TGCAGTGCCGGGATGGGGGCGGGAGGGCGGGAGCAGTACTTC.